This paragraph reports one TCR beta chain. No antigen is known for it. Qualities for individual bases were not recorded, and no much larger clone is one base off. These data are taken from a study of a mutant IDH1 vaccine in newly diagnosed glioma (dated by TCRdb to 2020 to 2023). As for the study more broadly: Across visits V03 through V10, patients got a total of eight vaccinations, given in weeks 1, 3, 5, 7, 11, 15, 19 and 23. Vaccination started 4-6 weeks after radiotherapy alone, or was given together with temozolomide cycles in the groups whose treatment included chemotherapy. Peripheral blood was drawn at six visits: V03 (baseline), V05, V07, V10, V12 and V13. Prior to enrollment, standard therapy consisting of radiotherapy alone, temozolomide alone, or radiochemotherapy with temozolomide had been administered to patients, with the combination being received by most patients. For exploratory analyses, longitudinal TCRB deep sequencing was carried out in roughly 25 treated patients wherever samples were available. Of the 32 patients who were treated, about 60% were male and roughly 38% were female, and the mean age was around 43 years.

The library came from the immunoSEQ multiplex PCR assay. Rearranged TCR beta chain sequences were amplified using the hsTCRB Kit according to the manufacturer's protocol. An Illumina MiSeq was used to sequence the TCRB libraries. In the paper's pipeline: Demultiplexing, trimming and gene mapping were performed with the kit vendor's proprietary platform. TCRdb stores this immuneACCESS table with in-frame sequences only. Part of the clones is absent; in the studies checked, under half of the shortfall reflects unresolved V genes, and no reason is known for the rest. Clonal size and the V and J genes are those of that table, whereas D and trimming came from the DNA. This sample lists around 30,000 clones; 90% were detected once. Around 20% of the sample goes to the ten largest clones. The time point tag for this specimen amounts to: week 11, during vaccination. A 20-mer mutant IDH1 peptide at 300 micrograms in Montanide made up each vaccine dose, which was injected subcutaneously together with topical imiquimod. Donors had newly diagnosed WHO grade 3 or 4 IDH1-mutant astrocytomas with loss of nuclear ATRX. The samples were drawn from NOA16, a multicentre, single-arm, open-label phase I trial in Germany that tested a mutant IDH1 peptide vaccine in humans for the first time. Genomic DNA for TCRB sequencing was extracted from EDTA blood using the DNeasy Blood and Tissue Kit.

Study-wide findings and limitations: PBMC samples for TCRB deep sequencing were selected based on availability. Vaccine-induced immune responses across multiple MHC alleles were detected in 85% to 95% of patients. The authors noted that analyses of patient blood samples could not be reproduced because of sample limitations. Pseudoprogression seemed to be unrelated to changes in the top peripheral T cell clonotypes found by TCRB sequencing.

Sequenced here: PBMCs, sampled from a glioma patient whose treatment included an IDH1 peptide vaccine. The receptor was isolated from a man between 18 and 35 years old with glioma.

The nucleotide sequence reads TGTGCCAGCAGTTTATTCCAGGGGAGGAATGGCTACACCTTC. It encodes CASSLFQGRNGYTF. The rearrangement combines TRBV28 with TRBJ1-2; the D gene is perhaps TRBD1, on 6 matching bases. The CDR3 covers 14 residues, taking in both the cysteine and the phenylalanine. Of all the DNA, just the CDR3 is kept, 42 bases in frame from base 1. CDR1 and CDR2 were assigned from the germline V gene as MDHEN and SYDVKM. Trimming takes 1 base from V and 6 bases from J, and the germline ends sit 12 bases apart.